A single sample gave rise to the 27 T cell receptor beta chains below, sequenced in a study of blood T cell repertoires in COVID-19. Clones were read by immunoSEQ multiplex PCR, and TCRdb kept only the in-frame ones, dropping some. Here the sample spans roughly 100,000 clones, around nine tenths being singletons. The sample consisted of peripheral blood. The receptor source for this set is a human donor in a cohort sampled during active COVID-19.

V gene TRBV28 combines with J gene TRBJ2-7; 7 bases agree with TRBD1. The CDR3 is 14 residues long. J was trimmed by 4 bases and V by 3 bases; bases with no gene match: 6. Germline V gene sequence: CDR1 MDHEN, CDR2 SYDVKM. The CDR3 sequence is CASSFSDRSYEQYF. The CDR3 bases are TGTGCCAGCAGTTTCTCGGACAGGAGTTACGAGCAGTACTTC.

The rearrangement joins TRBV3-1 (or the pseudogene TRBV3-2) to TRBJ2-5, with 8 bases fitting TRBD2. There are 15 residues in the CDR3. Unmatched junction bases numbered 7, after V lost 3 bases and J lost 4 bases. Germline V CDR1 and CDR2: LGHDT, YNNKEL (reference sequence). The CDR3 nucleotides are TGTGCCAGCAGCCAGGGACTAGGTGGGCGAGAGACCCAGTACTTC. It specifies CASSQGLGGRETQYF.

The J gene is TRBJ1-2, the V gene TRBV4-1, with D uncertain. V lost 4 bases, J lost 8 bases, and 17 bases lay in between. The CDR3 contains 14 residues. Germline V gene data show CDR1 as MGHRA and CDR2 as YSYEKL. For the CDR3, the DNA is TGCGCCAGCAGCCCCACGGAGGGCCTGGGCGGCTACACCTTC. This encodes CASSPTEGLGGYTF.

The chain couples TRBV9 to TRBJ1-1; TRBD1 agrees at 7 bases. Germline assignment: CDR1 SGDLS and CDR2 YYNGEE. This CDR3 contains 15 residues. Trimming cost V 4 bases and J 2 bases; bases outside gene matches: 8. For the CDR3, the DNA is TGTGCCAGCAGCTTACGACAGGGCGGAAACACTGAAGCTTTCTTT. Amino acids: CASSLRQGGNTEAFF. Using reference TRBV9 and TRBJ1-1 for the parts outside the CDR3, the full variable domain is DSGVTQTPKHLITATGQRVTLRCSPRSGDLSVYWYQQSLDQGLQFLIQYYNGEERAKGNILERFSAQQFPDLHSELNLSSLELGDSALYFCASSLRQGGNTEAFFGQGTRLTVV.

This sequence joins TRBV2 and TRBJ2-3; 9 nucleotides line up with TRBD1. The CDR3 runs to 14 residues. J gave up 8 bases and V 5 bases, and 8 bases lay outside the gene matches. Germline CDR1 SNHLY, CDR2 FYNNEI. The CDR3 DNA reads as TGTGCCAGCAGTAGGGACAGGGATCGGGGTACGCAGTATTTT. Its translation is CASSRDRDRGTQYF.

The chain recombines TRBV28 with TRBJ1-4; TRBD1 is a possible D gene (5 bases). Between the trimmed V and J ends, which lost 5 bases and 8 bases, there was a span of 15 bases. Germline V gene sequence: CDR1 MDHEN, CDR2 SYDVKM. The CDR3 consists of 14 residues. The CDR3 DNA follows: TGTGCCAGCAGTAGGGACTATTTCGGGGAAAAACTGTTTTTT. It is translated as CASSRDYFGEKLFF.

The chain joins TRBV30 to TRBJ1-1; perhaps TRBD1 as D (5 bases). V gave up 3 bases and J gave up 4 bases, with 12 bases separating them. The CDR3 loop spans 13 amino acids. CDR1 and CDR2 (germline): GTSNPN, SVGIG (reference sequence). CDR3 protein: CAWRHGGSTEAFF. The DNA of the CDR3 is TGTGCCTGGAGACACGGGGGTTCCACTGAAGCTTTCTTT.

The gene calls are TRBV7-2 and TRBJ2-1, with TRBD2 matching over 8 bases. After removal of 1 base from V and 0 bases from J, the junction contained 8 bases not matched to a gene. This CDR3 has 18 residues. Germline CDR1 and CDR2: SGHTA and FQGNSA. Here the CDR3 DNA reads TGTGCCAGCAGCTTAGGGCCACCGGGACTAGGCTCCTACAATGAGCAGTTCTTC. This encodes CASSLGPPGLGSYNEQFF.

The chain joins TRBV4-1 to TRBJ1-1; D is perhaps TRBD1 (5 bases). Germline V gene data show CDR1 as MGHRA and CDR2 as YSYEKL. The CDR3 contains 12 residues. Trimming shortened V by 2 bases and J by 8 bases, and 9 bases separated the two germline ends. The CDR3, as DNA: TGCGCCAGCAGCCAACAGGGATCGGAAGCTTTCTTT. Encoded protein: CASSQQGSEAFF.

This chain uses TRBV28 with TRBJ2-6, with TRBD1 matching 7 bases. The V segment lost 8 bases and the J segment 1 base; nucleotides outside the gene matches: 8. The CDR3 has 16 residues. The germline V gene encodes CDR1 MDHEN and CDR2 SYDVKM. The chain's CDR3 is CASGQDRASGANVLTF. The CDR3 nucleotides are TGTGCCAGCGGCCAAGACAGGGCATCTGGGGCCAACGTCCTGACTTTC. Combining the CDR3 with reference TRBV28 and TRBJ2-6 gives the whole variable domain DVKVTQSSRYLVKRTGEKVFLECVQDMDHENMFWYRQDPGLGLRLIYFSYDVKMKEKGDIPEGYSVSREKKERFSLILESASTNQTSMYLCASGQDRASGANVLTFGAGSRLTVL.

The chain couples TRBV18 to TRBJ1-6; no clear D gene. The CDR3 is made up of 15 amino acids. The ends were cut back, 6 bases at V and 0 bases at J, with 9 bases in the middle. CDR1 KGHSH and CDR2 LQKENI come from the germline V gene. The CDR3 coding sequence is TGTGCCAGCTCCCCGGAGTACTCCTATAATTCACCCCTCCACTTT. This sequence encodes CASSPEYSYNSPLHF.

V is TRBV5-1 and J is TRBJ2-7; tentatively, D is TRBD1 (6 bases). Germline V gene data show CDR1 as SGHRS and CDR2 as YFSETQ. Trimming removed 0 bases at V and 1 base at J, with 8 bases between. This CDR3 is 14 amino acids long. CDR3 region: CASSLADRSYEQYF. Here the CDR3 DNA reads TGCGCCAGCAGCTTGGCGGACAGATCCTACGAGCAGTACTTC.

This chain joins TRBV11-2 and TRBJ1-4; no definite D call. This CDR3 region has 14 residues. Per germline, CDR1 SGHAT and CDR2 FQNNGV. Between the trimmed V and J ends, which lost 4 bases and 7 bases, there was a span of 13 bases. Written as DNA, the CDR3 is TGTGCCAGCAGCTCCCTAGCGGGTACTGAAAAACTGTTTTTT. This translates into CASSSLAGTEKLFF.

This chain connects TRBV7-3 to TRBJ2-2; 9 nucleotides line up with TRBD2. The ends lost 1 base at V and 6 bases at J; junction bases unmatched: 3. CDR3 size: 15 residues. Germline lookup yields CDR1 SGHTA and CDR2 FQGTGA. Written as DNA, the CDR3 is TGTGCCAGCAGCTTAAGCGGGAGGGCCGCCGGGGAGCTGTTTTTT. Protein product: CASSLSGRAAGELFF.

The chain couples TRBV11-2 to TRBJ1-1, with D possibly TRBD1 on 5 matching bases. V was clipped by 1 base and J by 2 bases, with 23 bases between them. The germline gives CDR1 SGHAT, CDR2 FQNNGV. The CDR3 extends over 19 amino acids. The CDR3 region has the DNA TGTGCCAGCAGCTTAGGTAGGATAAATTTTTGGCAGGGCAACACTGAAGCTTTCTTT. It translates to CASSLGRINFWQGNTEAFF.

This chain uses TRBV5-5 with TRBJ1-2, with D unclear. Deletions cut 4 bases from V and 8 bases from J, with 15 bases between. Per germline, CDR1 SGHKS and CDR2 YYEKEE (reference sequence). This CDR3 spans 13 amino acids. The chain's CDR3 is CASSLKLGGGYTF. CDR3 DNA: TGTGCCAGCAGCCTTAAATTAGGAGGAGGCTACACCTTC.

The gene calls are TRBV18 and TRBJ2-7, with 8 bases fitting TRBD1. Germline lookup yields CDR1 KGHSH and CDR2 LQKENI. The J segment lost 3 bases and the V segment lost 3 bases, leaving 4 bases of the junction unmatched. The CDR3 runs to 14 residues. The CDR3 sequence: CASSPGTGNYEQYF. The CDR3 nucleotides read TGTGCCAGCTCACCCGGGACAGGAAACTACGAGCAGTACTTC.

This chain links TRBV6-5 with TRBJ2-1; weak D call: TRBD2 (6 bases). The CDR3 totals 13 residues. V lost 2 bases and J 7 bases, leaving 9 bases between the germline ends. Per the germline V gene, CDR1 is MNHEY and CDR2 is SVGAGI. The chain's CDR3 is CASSYVRGNEQFF. The CDR3 DNA follows: TGTGCCAGCAGTTACGTCCGGGGGAATGAGCAGTTCTTC.

The V gene is TRBV20-1, the J gene TRBJ2-7; 7 nucleotides agree with TRBD2. V lost 3 bases, J lost 1 base, and 12 bases stayed unmatched. The CDR3 extends over 16 amino acids. Germline-derived CDR1 and CDR2 are DFQATT and SNEGSKA (reference sequence). The CDR3: CSASPSSGRGSYEQYF. CDR3 bases: TGCAGTGCTAGTCCCTCTAGCGGACGGGGATCCTACGAGCAGTACTTC.

CDR3: CASSPKLQGTGNTIYF. The CDR3 DNA reads TGTGCCAGCAGCCCCAAGTTACAGGGAACTGGAAACACCATATATTTT. V is TRBV7-9 and J is TRBJ1-3; D is possibly TRBD1 (6 bases). This CDR3 comprises 16 residues. Germline-derived CDR1 and CDR2 are SEHNR and FQNEAQ (reference sequence). Trimming left V 5 bases short and J 2 bases short, with 16 bases between.

The chain carries TRBV28 and TRBJ2-2, with TRBD1 matching over 7 bases. From germline, CDR1 is MDHEN and CDR2 SYDVKM. This CDR3 comprises 15 residues. V gave up 8 bases and J gave up 1 base; unmatched junction bases: 7. DNA for the CDR3: TGTGCCAGCCAACCGGGACAGCTGAACACCGGGGAGCTGTTTTTT. It specifies CASQPGQLNTGELFF. Drawing the rest from reference TRBV28 and TRBJ2-2, the complete variable domain is DVKVTQSSRYLVKRTGEKVFLECVQDMDHENMFWYRQDPGLGLRLIYFSYDVKMKEKGDIPEGYSVSREKKERFSLILESASTNQTSMYLCASQPGQLNTGELFFGEGSRLTVL.

The chain combines TRBV28 with TRBJ2-1; D remains ambiguous. Trimming took off 4 bases at V and 5 bases at J, with 9 bases between the two ends. Germline values: CDR1 MDHEN, CDR2 SYDVKM. CDR3 length: 13 amino acids. The CDR3 sequence is CASSSSPNNEQFF. Here the CDR3 DNA reads TGTGCCAGCAGTTCTTCCCCTAACAATGAGCAGTTCTTC.

The CDR3 DNA is TGTGCCAGCAGTTTAGGGAGCTCCTATAATTCACCCCTCCACTTT. Encoded protein: CASSLGSSYNSPLHF. This chain connects TRBV28 to TRBJ1-6; D unclear. CDR1 MDHEN and CDR2 SYDVKM come from the germline V gene. Trimming left V 2 bases short and J 0 bases short, with 5 bases between. This CDR3 is built from 15 residues.

V gene TRBV12-5 combines with J gene TRBJ1-1; D call uncertain. V lost 3 bases and J lost 6, with 11 bases in between. Germline-derived CDR1 and CDR2 are LGHNT and FRNRAP. The CDR3 covers 13 residues. CDR3 protein: CASGLTGSAEAFF. CDR3 sequence (DNA): TGTGCTAGTGGTTTAACGGGGAGCGCTGAAGCTTTCTTT. Combining the CDR3 with reference TRBV12-5 and TRBJ1-1 gives the whole variable domain DARVTQTPRHKVTEMGQEVTMRCQPILGHNTVFWYRQTMMQGLELLAYFRNRAPLDDSGMPKDRFSAEMPDATLATLKIQPSEPRDSAVYFCASGLTGSAEAFFGQGTRLTVV.

V gene TRBV3-1 (or the pseudogene TRBV3-2) combines with J gene TRBJ1-2, with 12 bases matching TRBD1. CDR3 length: 14 amino acids. J lost 5 bases, V lost 4 bases, and 2 bases had no gene match. Germline values: CDR1 LGHDT, CDR2 YNNKEL (reference sequence). This CDR3 reads CASSRDRGRYGYTF. The CDR3 DNA sequence: TGTGCCAGCAGCCGGGACAGGGGGCGATATGGCTACACCTTC.

The genes are TRBV24-1 and TRBJ2-5; 10 bases fit TRBD2. CDR1 is KGHDR and CDR2 is SFDVKD in the germline V gene. The CDR3 consists of 15 residues. Trimming cost V 1 base and J 2 bases; bases outside gene matches: 0. The CDR3 loop reads CATSDLAGGQETQYF. In DNA, the CDR3 is TGTGCCACCAGTGATTTAGCGGGGGGGCAAGAGACCCAGTACTTC.

This clone was seen repeatedly, ten times or more. V is TRBV2 and J is TRBJ1-1, with D hard to call. The CDR3 loop spans 14 amino acids. The germline V and J ends were trimmed by 6 bases and 0 bases, with 11 bases remaining between them. In germline, CDR1 is SNHLY, CDR2 FYNNEI. The CDR3 sequence: CASRLVAMNTEAFF. CDR3 sequence (DNA): TGTGCCAGCAGATTAGTTGCTATGAACACTGAAGCTTTCTTT.